This TCR beta chain came from a study of cytomegalovirus exposure and HLA in healthy donors. About the study: The study placed about 86% of its 398 genotyped donors in the Caucasian-associated ancestry cluster.

A remark on this clone: The antigen is not known.

Germline V gene lookup returns CDR1 MDHEN and CDR2 SYDVKM. The CDR3 is 14 amino acids. PCR amplification relied on 60 Vbeta primers (plus 13 Jbeta primers). Data came from immunoSEQ multiplex PCR; TCRdb stores just in-frame clones and leaves some out. Of under 200,000 clones detected, roughly 87% appear once; the ten largest clones hold approximately 0.55%. Study-level findings and limits: As a later analysis revealed, most CMV-associated TCR beta chains appeared HLA-restricted. Earlier analysis looked at TCR beta V segments, and most were productive about 90% or about 30% of the time.

The material sequenced was PBMCs. The chain links TRBV28 to TRBJ2-5, with TRBD1 as a possible D gene (6 bases). Judging by the DNA end, TRBJ2-7 fits better; the J call may be wrong. The TCR originated in a woman between 50 and 59 years old in good health and CMV-seronegative. The CDR3 DNA is TGTGCCACGCGAGACCGGGACACGAACTACGAGCAGTACTTC. It specifies CATRDRDTNYEQYF.